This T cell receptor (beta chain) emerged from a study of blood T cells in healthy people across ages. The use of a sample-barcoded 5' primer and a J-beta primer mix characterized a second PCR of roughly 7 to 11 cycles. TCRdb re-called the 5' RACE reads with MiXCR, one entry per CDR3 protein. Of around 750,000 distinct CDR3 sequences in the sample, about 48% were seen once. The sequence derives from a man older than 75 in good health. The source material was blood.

CDR3 DNA: TGTGCCAGCAGCCCGCGACAGGCCCTATACGAGCAGTACTTC. Amino acid sequence: CASSPRQALYEQYF. The chain links TRBV14 to TRBJ2-7, with a tentative D call TRBD1 (6 bases). The V and J ends lost 4 bases and 4 bases respectively, with 14 bases between them. This CDR3 is built from 14 residues. Germline lookup yields CDR1 SGHDN and CDR2 FVKESK.